The clone carrying this T cell receptor (beta chain) has only a few counts. Its antigen is unknown. The sample originates from a study of CD8 T cells in ankylosing spondylitis. Study-level points and caveats: Disease-associated clones were CD8+ and fairly uncommon in peripheral blood. It appeared that ankylosing spondylitis blood was characterized by a TCR beta motif of several highly homologous variants.

MiXCR was run by TCRdb on the 5' RACE reads, yielding one entry per CDR3 protein. The sample contains hundreds of thousands of distinct CDR3 sequences, 25% to 30% of which appear only once. With V trimmed by 3 bases and J by 12 bases, 17 bases remained unmatched. In germline, CDR1 is SGDLS, CDR2 YYNGEE. This CDR3 region has 16 residues. V gene TRBV9 combines with J gene TRBJ2-1; 8 nucleotides match TRBD2. The source material was blood, either unsorted or a sorted T cell fraction (not recorded which). This clonotype was obtained from a male donor with ankylosing spondylitis. The DNA for the CDR3 is TGTGCCAGCAGCGCCATCCTAGCGGGCGTTCCCACCGGGCAGTTCTTC. Protein product: CASSAILAGVPTGQFF.